A selection of T cell receptor beta chains follows, all from one sample in a study of graft-versus-host responses after intestinal transplantation. The antigens these receptors bind are not known. This table comes from immunoSEQ multiplex PCR, and its TCRdb copy is limited to in-frame clones, with some not included. The data hold 80,000 to 90,000 clones, with almost 90% observed a single time. The sequences come from unstimulated CD4+ T cells sorted from spleen or lymph node cells, collected before intestinal transplant. These receptors were collected from a human donor who received an intestinal transplant. Both conserved end residues are part of each CDR3. A D gene is named only where the DNA matches it firmly. Expanded clones are given a class, and other clones once, few, many or no size at all.

clone size: NA; D gene: TRBD2; V gene: TRBV6-1; J gene: TRBJ2-7; CDR3 length: 14; CDR3 DNA: TGTGCCAGCAGTGCGCAGGGAGGGTCCTACGAGCAGTACTTC; CDR3 protein: CASSAQGGSYEQYF
clone size: NA; D gene: NA; V gene: TRBV5-4; J gene: TRBJ1-6; CDR3 length: 15; CDR3 DNA: TGTGCCAGCAACCTGGGGGGGGCCGGTAATTCACCCCTCCACTTT; CDR3 protein: CASNLGGAGNSPLHF
clone size: NA; D gene: NA; V gene: TRBV2; J gene: TRBJ2-1; CDR3 length: 16; CDR3 DNA: TGTGCCAGCAGACGCACTTGGACACCCTCCTACAATGAGCAGTTCTTC; CDR3 protein: CASRRTWTPSYNEQFF
clone size: NA; D gene: TRBD1; V gene: TRBV5-4; J gene: TRBJ2-3; CDR3 length: 15; CDR3 DNA: TGTGCCAGCAGCTATCCGGGACAGGGTTCAGATACGCAGTATTTT; CDR3 protein: CASSYPGQGSDTQYF
clone size: NA; D gene: NA; V gene: TRBV5-1; J gene: TRBJ2-3; CDR3 length: 11; CDR3 DNA: TGCGCCAGCAGCCTAAAAGATACGCAGTATTTT; CDR3 protein: CASSLKDTQYF
clone size: NA; D gene: NA; V gene: TRBV6-4; J gene: TRBJ1-5; CDR3 length: 13; CDR3 DNA: TGTGCCAGCAGTCCCGGGCCGGGGCAGCCCCAGCATTTT; CDR3 protein: CASSPGPGQPQHF
clone size: NA; D gene: NA; V gene: TRBV11-3; J gene: TRBJ1-1; CDR3 length: 13; CDR3 DNA: TGTGCCAGCAGCTTAGAGGGGGGAACTGAAGCTTTCTTT; CDR3 protein: CASSLEGGTEAFF
clone size: NA; D gene: TRBD1; V gene: TRBV10-3; J gene: TRBJ2-2; CDR3 length: 14; CDR3 DNA: TGTGCCATCAGTACAGGACAGGGCGAGGAGGAGCTGTTTTTT; CDR3 protein: CAISTGQGEEELFF
clone size: NA; D gene: NA; V gene: TRBV7-2; J gene: TRBJ2-7; CDR3 length: 12; CDR3 DNA: TGTGCCAGCAGCTTTTCCAGATACGAGCAGTACTTC; CDR3 protein: CASSFSRYEQYF
clone size: NA; D gene: TRBD2; V gene: TRBV5-1; J gene: TRBJ2-5; CDR3 length: 17; CDR3 DNA: TGCGCCAGCAGCTTGGCCTCTAGCGGGGGTTACCAAGAGACCCAGTACTTC; CDR3 protein: CASSLASSGGYQETQYF
clone size: NA; D gene: NA; V gene: TRBV11-3; J gene: TRBJ1-1; CDR3 length: 14; CDR3 DNA: TGTGCCAGCAGCTCGCATACAGGGAACACTGAAGCTTTCTTT; CDR3 protein: CASSSHTGNTEAFF
clone size: NA; D gene: NA; V gene: TRBV5-1; J gene: TRBJ2-7; CDR3 length: 14; CDR3 DNA: TGCGCCAGCAGCCCGACCGGACAGAGCTACGAGCAGTACTTC; CDR3 protein: CASSPTGQSYEQYF
clone size: NA; D gene: NA; V gene: TRBV4-1; J gene: TRBJ1-2; CDR3 length: 13; CDR3 DNA: TGCGCCAGCAGCCAAGATGGAGGATATGGCTACACCTTC; CDR3 protein: CASSQDGGYGYTF
clone size: NA; D gene: TRBD2; V gene: TRBV5-1; J gene: TRBJ2-3; CDR3 length: 15; CDR3 DNA: TGCGCCAGCAGCTTGGCACTCGTCGGGGGGGCTACGCAGTATTTT; CDR3 protein: CASSLALVGGATQYF
clone size: NA; D gene: TRBD2; V gene: TRBV5-1; J gene: TRBJ2-5; CDR3 length: 16; CDR3 DNA: TGCGCCAGCAGCTTGACTAGCGGGGCTCACCAAGAGACCCAGTACTTC; CDR3 protein: CASSLTSGAHQETQYF
clone size: NA; D gene: TRBD1; V gene: TRBV5-8; J gene: TRBJ2-1; CDR3 length: 15; CDR3 DNA: TGTGCCAGCACCACCGGACAGGTAGCGAGTAATGAGCAGTTCTTC; CDR3 protein: CASTTGQVASNEQFF
clone size: NA; D gene: TRBD1; V gene: TRBV10-2; J gene: TRBJ2-5; CDR3 length: 13; CDR3 DNA: TGCGCCAGCGGACAGGGGGTCGCAGAGACCCAGTACTTC; CDR3 protein: CASGQGVAETQYF
clone size: NA; D gene: NA; V gene: TRBV5-1; J gene: TRBJ2-5; CDR3 length: 13; CDR3 DNA: TGCGCCAGCAGCTTGGGACAACAAGAGACCCAGTACTTC; CDR3 protein: CASSLGQQETQYF
clone size: NA; D gene: TRBD2; V gene: TRBV7-3; J gene: TRBJ2-3; CDR3 length: 16; CDR3 DNA: TGTGCCAGCAGCCCCGGGACTAGCGGGGGCACAGATACGCAGTATTTT; CDR3 protein: CASSPGTSGGTDTQYF
clone size: NA; D gene: TRBD1; V gene: TRBV10-1; J gene: TRBJ2-2; CDR3 length: 15; CDR3 DNA: TGCGCCAGCAGCTCCTCCAGGGGGCTGGGCGGGGAGCTGTTTTTT; CDR3 protein: CASSSSRGLGGELFF
clone size: NA; D gene: NA; V gene: TRBV5-6; J gene: TRBJ2-7; CDR3 length: 15; CDR3 DNA: TGTGCCAGCAGCCGAGGTACGGGGAGGTCCTACGAGCAGTACTTC; CDR3 protein: CASSRGTGRSYEQYF
clone size: NA; D gene: TRBD1; V gene: TRBV10-2; J gene: TRBJ1-6; CDR3 length: 17; CDR3 DNA: TGCGCCAGCAGTGCCGGGACAGCGAATTGGAATAATTCACCCCTCCACTTT; CDR3 protein: CASSAGTANWNNSPLHF
clone size: once; D gene: NA; V gene: TRBV5-1; J gene: TRBJ2-3; CDR3 length: 17; CDR3 DNA: TGCGCCAGCAGCGCCCTAGTGGGAGGGGGGAGCACAGATACGCAGTATTTT; CDR3 protein: CASSALVGGGSTDTQYF
clone size: NA; D gene: NA; V gene: TRBV6-1; J gene: TRBJ2-3; CDR3 length: 12; CDR3 DNA: TGTGCCATCGGGGGAGGGGGAGATACGCAGTATTTT; CDR3 protein: CAIGGGGDTQYF
clone size: NA; D gene: TRBD1; V gene: TRBV18; J gene: TRBJ2-5; CDR3 length: 14; CDR3 DNA: TGTGCCAGCTCCCCCGGGACAGGGGTAACGGCCCAGTACTTC; CDR3 protein: CASSPGTGVTAQYF
clone size: NA; D gene: NA; V gene: TRBV7-9; J gene: TRBJ1-2; CDR3 length: 13; CDR3 DNA: TGTGCCAGCAGCTTAGATGGGCCCTATGGCTACACCTTC; CDR3 protein: CASSLDGPYGYTF
clone size: NA; D gene: TRBD2; V gene: TRBV6-4; J gene: TRBJ2-1; CDR3 length: 17; CDR3 DNA: TGTGCCAGCAGTCGCTACGGGACTAGCGGGGGGGGCGATGAGCAGTTCTTC; CDR3 protein: CASSRYGTSGGGDEQFF
clone size: NA; D gene: TRBD2; V gene: TRBV2; J gene: TRBJ2-3; CDR3 length: 15; CDR3 DNA: TGTGCCAGCAGTGGGACTAGCGGGCACACAGATACGCAGTATTTT; CDR3 protein: CASSGTSGHTDTQYF
clone size: once; D gene: TRBD2; V gene: TRBV7-8; J gene: TRBJ2-3; CDR3 length: 17; CDR3 DNA: TGTGCCAGCAGCGATCCCATAAGCGGGGGCACCACAGATACGCAGTATTTT; CDR3 protein: CASSDPISGGTTDTQYF
clone size: NA; D gene: TRBD1; V gene: TRBV19; J gene: TRBJ1-2; CDR3 length: 15; CDR3 DNA: TGTGCCAGTAGTGAGGGACAGCAAGCTAACTATGGCTACACCTTC; CDR3 protein: CASSEGQQANYGYTF
clone size: NA; D gene: NA; V gene: TRBV5-1; J gene: TRBJ2-1; CDR3 length: 16; CDR3 DNA: TGCGCCAGCAGCTTGGGGGCGGACAGACCCTACAATGAGCAGTTCTTC; CDR3 protein: CASSLGADRPYNEQFF
clone size: NA; D gene: NA; V gene: TRBV7-2; J gene: TRBJ2-7; CDR3 length: 14; CDR3 DNA: TGTGCCAGCAGCTTAGATGCGGGGCCTTACGAGCAGTACTTC; CDR3 protein: CASSLDAGPYEQYF
clone size: NA; D gene: TRBD2; V gene: TRBV7-8; J gene: TRBJ2-5; CDR3 length: 14; CDR3 DNA: TGTGCCAGCAGCTCCATAGCGGGTGGCGAGACCCAGTACTTC; CDR3 protein: CASSSIAGGETQYF
clone size: NA; D gene: TRBD2; V gene: TRBV4-1; J gene: TRBJ2-5; CDR3 length: 15; CDR3 DNA: TGCGCCAGCAGCCATACGGGGGGGCCGCGAGAGACCCAGTACTTC; CDR3 protein: CASSHTGGPRETQYF
clone size: NA; D gene: NA; V gene: TRBV10-3; J gene: TRBJ1-2; CDR3 length: 17; CDR3 DNA: TGTGCCATCAGCCGCCGGACTGAGGGAGGTACAGACTATGGCTACACCTTC; CDR3 protein: CAISRRTEGGTDYGYTF
clone size: NA; D gene: TRBD1; V gene: TRBV11-2; J gene: TRBJ1-2; CDR3 length: 13; CDR3 DNA: TGTGCCAGCAGCTGGGACAGGAACTATGGCTACACCTTC; CDR3 protein: CASSWDRNYGYTF
clone size: few; D gene: NA; V gene: TRBV6-6; J gene: TRBJ1-6; CDR3 length: 16; CDR3 DNA: TGTGCCAGCAGTTCAAACGCGGGGGTGCCTTTATCACCCCTCCACTTT; CDR3 protein: CASSSNAGVPLSPLHF
clone size: NA; D gene: NA; V gene: TRBV27; J gene: TRBJ1-6; CDR3 length: 18; CDR3 DNA: TGTGCCAGCAGTTTATCCCCAAATACAGGGCTTCGTAATTCACCCCTCCACTTT; CDR3 protein: CASSLSPNTGLRNSPLHF
clone size: NA; D gene: NA; V gene: TRBV10-2; J gene: TRBJ1-4; CDR3 length: 15; CDR3 DNA: TGCGCCAGCAGTGAGTCGAGGCAGGGATTGGAAAAACTGTTTTTT; CDR3 protein: CASSESRQGLEKLFF
clone size: NA; D gene: NA; V gene: TRBV7-7; J gene: TRBJ1-2; CDR3 length: 15; CDR3 DNA: TGTGCTAGCAGCCCTAGGGGGGGGCCTAACTATGGCTACACCTTC; CDR3 protein: CASSPRGGPNYGYTF